This T cell receptor beta chain was sequenced for a study of blood T cell repertoires in COVID-19 (dated by TCRdb to 2018 to 2021). Regarding the complete study: The collaborator samples originated in the United States, Italy and Spain and spanned the acute and convalescent phases of COVID-19. The repertoires were released in a freely available public database intended as a resource for research on the immune response to SARS-CoV-2. Where available, HLA class I and class II types were obtained from metadata supplied by the sample provider rather than from assay-based typing. The material from the prospective study consisted of cDNA or gDNA derived from T cells, B-cell-depleted T cells, or PBMCs. The sample metadata nearly always contained a de-identified subject ID, COVID-19 status, age in years and sex. Subjects who had been exposed to COVID-19, were actively infected with it, or had recovered from it provided the deeply sampled blood TCRbeta repertoires that made up the dataset. Samples came from the ongoing ImmuneRACE study (first 160 participants) plus 1,254 subjects from 6 global collaborators.

Details on this clone: Its antigen is not yet known. It has no much larger one-base neighbor in the sample; base qualities were not kept.

The CDR3 spans 16 residues, from the cysteine through the phenylalanine. CDR3 DNA only is kept here, 48 bases in frame from base 1. Trimming takes 6 bases from V and 0 bases from J, and the germline ends sit 17 bases apart. CDR1 and CDR2 are read off the germline V gene as SGHTA and FQGNSA. The immunoSEQ Assay, a bias-controlled multiplex PCR, was used to amplify TCRbeta CDR3 regions from genomic DNA. Regarding the original processing steps: The number of nucleated cells in each sample was estimated by amplification of reference gene primers within the assay. Sequence reads were collapsed and filtered to measure the absolute abundance of every unique TCRbeta CDR3 rearrangement. For each sample, productive Simpson clonality was calculated by taking the square root of Simpson's diversity index across productive rearrangements. TCRdb's version of the immuneACCESS table is confined to in-frame rearrangements and falls short of the full clone set. An unresolved V gene accounts for under half of the shortfall where checked; the remainder is of unknown origin. V, J and clone size are taken as reported in that table, and D and trimming were inferred from the DNA itself. The sample contains under 350,000 clones, roughly 91% of them found a single time. The ten top clones hold approximately 4.2% of the sample.

The collaborating institutions used their own protocols to collect whole blood in K2EDTA tubes. Collaborator samples were shipped for TCRbeta analysis as frozen whole blood, isolated PBMCs, or DNA extracted from either sample type. Study-wide conclusions, independent of this receptor: The quantity of clinical and demographic metadata differed by source and by participant and was supplied without curation.

The chain couples TRBV7-2 to TRBJ1-1; the D gene is perhaps TRBD1, on 5 matching bases. The sequenced material came from peripheral blood. This sequence was found in a man aged 40-49 years with acute or convalescent COVID-19. The CDR3 has the sequence CASRETPTDLNTEAFF. The nucleotide sequence is TGTGCCAGCAGAGAAACCCCGACAGACCTGAACACTGAAGCTTTCTTT.